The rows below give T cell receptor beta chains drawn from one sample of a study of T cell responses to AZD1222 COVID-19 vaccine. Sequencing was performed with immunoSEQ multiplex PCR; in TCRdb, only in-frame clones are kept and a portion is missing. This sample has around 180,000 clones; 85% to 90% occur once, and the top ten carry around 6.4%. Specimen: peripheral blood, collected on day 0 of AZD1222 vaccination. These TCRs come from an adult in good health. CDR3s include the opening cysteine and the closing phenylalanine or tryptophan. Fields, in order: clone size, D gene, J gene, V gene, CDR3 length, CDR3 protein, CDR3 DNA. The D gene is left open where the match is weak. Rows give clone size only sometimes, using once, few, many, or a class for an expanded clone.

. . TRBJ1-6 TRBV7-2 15 CASSEMASYNSPLHF TGTGCCAGCAGCGAAATGGCGTCCTATAATTCACCCCTCCACTTT
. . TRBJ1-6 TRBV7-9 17 CASSSPDPGTLNSPLHF TGTGCCAGCAGTAGTCCGGATCCCGGGACACTCAATTCACCCCTCCACTTT
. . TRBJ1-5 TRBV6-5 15 CASSYVRDSNQPQHF TGTGCCAGCAGTTACGTACGGGACAGCAATCAGCCCCAGCATTTT
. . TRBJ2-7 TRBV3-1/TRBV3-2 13 CASSSGQSYEQYF TGTGCCAGCAGCTCCGGTCAGTCCTACGAGCAGTACTTC
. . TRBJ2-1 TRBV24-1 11 CATRGDNEQFF TGTGCCACCAGGGGGGACAATGAGCAGTTCTTC
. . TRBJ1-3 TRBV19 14 CASRISASGNTIYF TGTGCCAGTAGGATCAGTGCCTCTGGAAACACCATATATTTT
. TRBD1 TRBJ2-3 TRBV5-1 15 CASSFWDRYTDTQYF TGCGCCAGCAGCTTCTGGGACAGATACACAGATACGCAGTATTTT
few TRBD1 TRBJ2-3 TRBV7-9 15 CASSLVGTGVDTQYF TGTGCCAGCAGCTTAGTAGGGACAGGGGTAGATACGCAGTATTTT
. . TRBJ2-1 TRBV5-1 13 CASSLVDDNEQFF TGCGCCAGCAGCTTGGTAGATGACAATGAGCAGTTCTTC
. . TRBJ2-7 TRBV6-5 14 CASSYSHQAYEQYF TGTGCCAGCAGTTACTCGCACCAGGCCTACGAGCAGTACTTC